One TCR beta chain is described in this entry. These data come from a study of blood T cell repertoires in COVID-19. Study background: Researchers got acute and convalescent COVID-19 samples from the United States, Italy and Spain. In each case, the material was cDNA or gDNA derived from T cells, B-cell-depleted T cells, or PBMCs.

The germline CDR1 and CDR2 sequences are SNHLY and FYNNEI. After removal of 6 bases from V and 3 bases from J, the junction contained 1 base not matched to a gene. This CDR3 has 13 residues. How the authors handled the data: Amplified reference gene primers provided the basis for estimating nucleated cell counts. Produced via immunoSEQ multiplex PCR; TCRdb's table is partial and in-frame only. V, J and clone size are taken as reported in that table, and D and trimming were inferred from the DNA itself. Of tens of thousands of clones listed, around 83% are singletons. This receptor was obtained from a man aged 50 to 60 with active COVID-19. This chain links TRBV2 with TRBJ2-1; 8 bases line up with TRBD1. The sequenced sample consisted of peripheral blood. In nucleotides, the CDR3 is TGTGCCAGCAGCGGACAGGGCTACAATGAGCAGTTCTTC. Amino acid sequence: CASSGQGYNEQFF.